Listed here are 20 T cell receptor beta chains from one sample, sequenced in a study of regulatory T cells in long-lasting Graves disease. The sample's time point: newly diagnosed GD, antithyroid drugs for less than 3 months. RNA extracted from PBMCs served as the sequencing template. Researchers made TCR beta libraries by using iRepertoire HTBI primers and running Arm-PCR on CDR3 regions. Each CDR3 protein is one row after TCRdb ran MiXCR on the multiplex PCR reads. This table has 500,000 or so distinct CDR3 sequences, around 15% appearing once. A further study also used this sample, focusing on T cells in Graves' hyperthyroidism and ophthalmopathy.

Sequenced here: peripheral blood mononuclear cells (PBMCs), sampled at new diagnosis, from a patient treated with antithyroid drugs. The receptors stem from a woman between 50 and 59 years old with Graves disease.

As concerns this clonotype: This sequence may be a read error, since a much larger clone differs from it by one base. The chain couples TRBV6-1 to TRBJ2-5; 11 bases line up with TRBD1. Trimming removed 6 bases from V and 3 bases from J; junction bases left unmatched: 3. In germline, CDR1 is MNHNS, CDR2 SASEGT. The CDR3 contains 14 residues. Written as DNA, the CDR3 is TGTGCCAGCAGCGGGGACAGGGGGGAAGAGACCCAGTACTTC. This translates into CASSGDRGEETQYF.

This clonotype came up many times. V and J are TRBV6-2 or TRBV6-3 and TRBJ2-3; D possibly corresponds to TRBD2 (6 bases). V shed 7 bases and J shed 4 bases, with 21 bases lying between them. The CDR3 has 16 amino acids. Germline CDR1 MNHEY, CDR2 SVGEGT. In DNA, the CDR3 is TGTGCCAGCACCCTAAACCCGGGAGCTCCGCCAGATACGCAGTATTTT. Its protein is CASTLNPGAPPDTQYF.

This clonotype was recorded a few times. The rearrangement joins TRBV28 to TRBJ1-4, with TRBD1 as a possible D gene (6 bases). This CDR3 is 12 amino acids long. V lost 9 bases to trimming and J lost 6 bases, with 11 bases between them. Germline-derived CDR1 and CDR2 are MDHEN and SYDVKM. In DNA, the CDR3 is TGTGCCAGTTCAGGGGATGATGAAAAACTGTTTTTT. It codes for CASSGDDEKLFF.

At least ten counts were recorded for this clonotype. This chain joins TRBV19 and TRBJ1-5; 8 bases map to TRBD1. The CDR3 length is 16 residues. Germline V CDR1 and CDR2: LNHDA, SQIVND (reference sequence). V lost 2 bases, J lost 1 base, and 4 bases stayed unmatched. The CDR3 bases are TGTGCCAGTAGTATAACGGGACAGGCAAGCAATCAGCCCCAGCATTTT. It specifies CASSITGQASNQPQHF.

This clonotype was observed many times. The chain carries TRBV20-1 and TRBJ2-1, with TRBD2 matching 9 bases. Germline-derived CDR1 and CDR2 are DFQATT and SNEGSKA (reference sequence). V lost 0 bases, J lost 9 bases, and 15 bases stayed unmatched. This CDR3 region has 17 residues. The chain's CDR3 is CSARDPFSGRGVSEQFF. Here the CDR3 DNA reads TGCAGTGCTAGAGATCCCTTTAGCGGGAGAGGGGTCTCTGAGCAGTTCTTC.

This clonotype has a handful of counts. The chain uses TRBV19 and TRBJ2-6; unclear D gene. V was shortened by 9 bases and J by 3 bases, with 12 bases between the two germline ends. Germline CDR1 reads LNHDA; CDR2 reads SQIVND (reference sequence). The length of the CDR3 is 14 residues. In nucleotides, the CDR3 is TGTGCCAGCCGAGCTAGTGGTGGGGCCAACGTCCTGACTTTC. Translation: CASRASGGANVLTF. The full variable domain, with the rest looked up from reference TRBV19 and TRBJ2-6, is DGGITQSPKYLFRKEGQNVTLSCEQNLNHDAMYWYRQDPGQGLRLIYYSQIVNDFQKGDIAEGYSVSREKKESFPLTVTSAQKNPTAFYLCASRASGGANVLTFGAGSRLTVL.

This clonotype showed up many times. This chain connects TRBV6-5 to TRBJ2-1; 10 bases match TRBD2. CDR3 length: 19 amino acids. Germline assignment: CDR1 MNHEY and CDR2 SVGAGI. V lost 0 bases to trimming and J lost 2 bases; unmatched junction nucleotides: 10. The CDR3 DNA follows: TGTGCCAGCAGTTACTCGAATCGGCCTAGCGGGAGCCCCTACAATGAGCAGTTCTTC. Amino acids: CASSYSNRPSGSPYNEQFF.

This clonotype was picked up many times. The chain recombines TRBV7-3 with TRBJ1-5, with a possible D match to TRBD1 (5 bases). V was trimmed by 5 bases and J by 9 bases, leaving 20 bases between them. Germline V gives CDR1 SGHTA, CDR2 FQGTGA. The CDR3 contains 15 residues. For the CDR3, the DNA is TGTGCCAGCAGCCTTGGGGGGGAGGGTCTTCGGCCCCAGCATTTT. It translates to CASSLGGEGLRPQHF.

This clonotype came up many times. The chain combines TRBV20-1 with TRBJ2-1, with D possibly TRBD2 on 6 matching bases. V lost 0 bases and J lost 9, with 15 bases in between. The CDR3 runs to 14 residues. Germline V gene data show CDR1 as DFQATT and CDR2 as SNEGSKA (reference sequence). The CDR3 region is CSARDGGGYGEQFF. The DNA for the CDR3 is TGCAGTGCTAGAGATGGTGGGGGGTACGGTGAGCAGTTCTTC.

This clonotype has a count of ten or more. CDR3 region: CASSPHRGPSYEQYF. The CDR3, as DNA: TGTGCCAGCAGTCCTCACAGGGGCCCTTCCTACGAGCAGTACTTC. The J gene is TRBJ2-7, the V gene TRBV28, with 7 bases lining up with TRBD1. Losses at the gene ends were 5 bases for V and 1 base for J; bases not matched to a gene: 8. Germline CDR1 reads MDHEN; CDR2 reads SYDVKM. The CDR3 spans 15 residues.

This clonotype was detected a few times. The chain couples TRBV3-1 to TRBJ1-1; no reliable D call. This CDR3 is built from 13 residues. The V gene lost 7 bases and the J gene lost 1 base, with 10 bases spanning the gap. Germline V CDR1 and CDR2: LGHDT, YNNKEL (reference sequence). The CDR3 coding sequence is TGTGCCAGCACCAAAACAGAGAACACTGAAGCTTTCTTT. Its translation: CASTKTENTEAFF. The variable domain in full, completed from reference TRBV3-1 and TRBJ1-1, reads DTAVSQTPKYLVTQMGNDKSIKCEQNLGHDTMYWYKQDSKKFLKIMFSYNNKELIINETVPNRFSPKSPDKAHLNLHINSLELGDSAVYFCASTKTENTEAFFGQGTRLTVV.

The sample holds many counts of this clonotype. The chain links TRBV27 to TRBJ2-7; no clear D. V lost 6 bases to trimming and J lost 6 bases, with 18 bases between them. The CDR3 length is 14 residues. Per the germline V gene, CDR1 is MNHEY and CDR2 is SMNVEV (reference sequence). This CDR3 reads CASRETVVLGEQYF. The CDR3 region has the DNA TGTGCCAGCAGGGAAACAGTTGTTTTAGGCGAGCAGTACTTC.

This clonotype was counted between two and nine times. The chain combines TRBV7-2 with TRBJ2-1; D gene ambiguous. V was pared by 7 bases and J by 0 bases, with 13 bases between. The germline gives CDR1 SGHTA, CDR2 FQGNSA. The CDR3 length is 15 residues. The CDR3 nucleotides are TGTGCCAGCAAAGCTAGTCGGAGCTCCTACAATGAGCAGTTCTTC. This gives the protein CASKASRSSYNEQFF.

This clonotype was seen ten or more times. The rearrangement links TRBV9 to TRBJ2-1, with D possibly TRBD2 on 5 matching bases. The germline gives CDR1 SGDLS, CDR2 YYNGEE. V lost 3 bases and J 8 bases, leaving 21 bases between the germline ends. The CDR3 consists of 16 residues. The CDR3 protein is CASSARAAKADHEQFF. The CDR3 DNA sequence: TGTGCCAGCAGCGCCCGTGCGGCAAAAGCGGATCATGAGCAGTTCTTC.

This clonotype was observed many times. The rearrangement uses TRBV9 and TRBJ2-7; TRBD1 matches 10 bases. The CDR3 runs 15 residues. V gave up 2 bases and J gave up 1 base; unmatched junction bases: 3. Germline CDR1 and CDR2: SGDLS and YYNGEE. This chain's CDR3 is CASSVGTGASYEQYF. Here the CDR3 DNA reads TGTGCCAGCAGCGTGGGGACAGGGGCGTCCTACGAGCAGTACTTC.

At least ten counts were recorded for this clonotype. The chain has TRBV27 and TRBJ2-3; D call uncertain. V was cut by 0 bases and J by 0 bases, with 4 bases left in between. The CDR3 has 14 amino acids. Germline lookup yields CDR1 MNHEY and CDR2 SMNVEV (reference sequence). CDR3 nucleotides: TGTGCCAGCAGTTTATCGAGTAGCACAGATACGCAGTATTTT. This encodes CASSLSSSTDTQYF.

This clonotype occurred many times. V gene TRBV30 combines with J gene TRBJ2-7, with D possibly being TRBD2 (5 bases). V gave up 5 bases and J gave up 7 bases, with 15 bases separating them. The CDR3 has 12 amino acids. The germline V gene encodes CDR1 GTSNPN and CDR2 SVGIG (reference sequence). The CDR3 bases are TGTGCCTGGGCCCTAGCTGTGGGAGAGCAGTACTTC. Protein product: CAWALAVGEQYF.

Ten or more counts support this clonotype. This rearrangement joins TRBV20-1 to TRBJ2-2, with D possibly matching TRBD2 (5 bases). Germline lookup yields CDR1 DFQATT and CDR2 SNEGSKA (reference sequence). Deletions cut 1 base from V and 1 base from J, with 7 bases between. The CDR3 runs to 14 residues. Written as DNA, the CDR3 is TGCAGTGCTAGAGGGACTCAGAACACCGGGGAGCTGTTTTTT. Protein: CSARGTQNTGELFF.

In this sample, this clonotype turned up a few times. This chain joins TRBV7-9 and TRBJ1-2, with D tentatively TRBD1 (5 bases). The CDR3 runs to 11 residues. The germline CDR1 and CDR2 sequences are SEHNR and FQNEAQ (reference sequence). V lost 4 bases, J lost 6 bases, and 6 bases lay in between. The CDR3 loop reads CASSSRDGYTF. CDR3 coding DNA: TGTGCCAGCAGCTCCAGGGATGGCTACACCTTC.

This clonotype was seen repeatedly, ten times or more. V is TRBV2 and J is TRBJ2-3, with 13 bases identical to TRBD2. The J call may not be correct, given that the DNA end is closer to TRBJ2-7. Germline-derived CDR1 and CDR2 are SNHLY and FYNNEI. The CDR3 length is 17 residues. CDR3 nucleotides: TGTGCCAGCAGTGATTGGGGACTAGCGGGGAACTCCTACGAGCAGTACTTC. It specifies CASSDWGLAGNSYEQYF.